This TCR beta chain was retrieved from a study of blood T cell repertoires in COVID-19. Libraries were prepared by immunoSEQ multiplex PCR; TCRdb keeps only in-frame clonotypes and omits some of them. The repertoire holds approximately 330,000 clones, with about 91% as singletons. This clone was counted a few times. Germline lookup yields CDR1 LGHDT and CDR2 YNNKEL (reference sequence). The V end lost 4 bases, the J end lost 6 bases, and 7 bases lay between the germline ends. This CDR3 comprises 13 residues. During active infection, Seattle patients enrolled and were then monitored through disease. Material: peripheral blood. The V and J genes are TRBV3-1 (or the pseudogene TRBV3-2) and TRBJ1-6; possible D gene TRBD1, 5 bases. This TCR was recovered from a man aged 30 to 45 with COVID-19, enrolled during active disease. This CDR3 reads CASSLDSNSPLHF. The CDR3 nucleotides read TGTGCCAGCAGCCTTGACAGTAATTCACCCCTCCACTTT.